Sequencing of this T cell receptor beta chain was carried out in a study of regulatory T cells in long-lasting Graves disease. Time point indicated: newly diagnosed GD, antithyroid drugs for less than 3 months. Extracted RNA from PBMCs served as the source of the TCR library. Sequencing libraries for TCR beta were prepared with iRepertoire HTBI primers and Arm-PCR of CDR3 regions. Each CDR3 protein is one row after TCRdb ran MiXCR on the multiplex PCR reads. The table includes about 470,000 distinct CDR3 sequences, approximately 15% detected once. The length of the CDR3 is 13 residues. CDR1 and CDR2 from the germline V gene are MNHEY and SVGEGT. V shed 5 bases and J shed 8 bases, with 15 bases lying between them. The table lists this clonotype with many counts. These data were likewise used in another study, on T cells in Graves' hyperthyroidism and ophthalmopathy.

The chain joins TRBV6-2 or TRBV6-3 to TRBJ1-2; D not certain. Sequenced material: peripheral blood mononuclear cells (PBMCs), taken at new diagnosis, from a patient treated with antithyroid drugs. The TCR sequence derives from a woman between 25 and 40 years old with Graves disease. The CDR3 protein is CASSESTGWGYTF. The CDR3 DNA sequence: TGTGCCAGCAGTGAAAGTACGGGTTGGGGCTACACCTTC.